Sequencing of this TCR beta chain was carried out in a study of cytomegalovirus exposure and HLA in healthy donors. Study-wide results and limits: Other equally common chains were less clonally expanded than HLA-associated TCR beta chains, a later analysis showed.

About this clone: Its antigen is not known.

The CDR3 has 18 residues. Trimming removed 4 bases from V and 0 bases from J; junction bases left unmatched: 14. From germline, CDR1 is SGHRS and CDR2 YFSETQ. The PCR contained 60 Vbeta and 13 Jbeta primers. Sequencing was performed with immunoSEQ multiplex PCR; in TCRdb, only in-frame clones are kept and a portion is missing. The table includes 150,000 to 200,000 clones, 80% detected once. This rearrangement joins TRBV5-1 to TRBJ2-3; 7 nucleotides align to TRBD1. This TCR derives from a man aged 40-50 years in good health and CMV-seronegative. Sequencing used PBMCs. Here the CDR3 DNA reads TGCGCCAGCAGCATTCTACTACAGGGGCCATACAGCACAGATACGCAGTATTTT. It specifies CASSILLQGPYSTDTQYF.